The 4 T cell receptor beta chains in this list originate from one sample, sequenced in a study of blood T cell repertoires in COVID-19. Profiled with immunoSEQ multiplex PCR; TCRdb holds only in-frame clones, not every one. This sample has 45,000 or so clones, with about 89% found just once. The specimen sequenced was peripheral blood. These receptor sequences come from a woman older than 75 with COVID-19, enrolled during active disease.

By share, this clone counts as medium-sized. The chain recombines TRBV5-6 with TRBJ1-3; 7 nucleotides agree with TRBD1. CDR1 is SGHDT, CDR2 YYEEEE, per germline. The CDR3 is made up of 17 amino acids. The V gene end was trimmed by 2 bases and the J gene end by 0 bases; junction bases not matched to a gene: 8. Written as DNA, the CDR3 is TGTGCCAGCAGCTTTTGGACAGGTTACTTCTCTGGAAACACCATATATTTT. Translation gives CASSFWTGYFSGNTIYF.

The chain links TRBV7-9 to TRBJ1-5, with D hard to call. CDR3 length: 13 residues. V was clipped by 5 bases and J by 6 bases, with 11 bases between them. Germline assignment: CDR1 SEHNR and CDR2 FQNEAQ (reference sequence). The CDR3 bases are TGTGCCAGCAGCCGCCCGAGCGGTCAGCCCCAGCATTTT. Its protein product is CASSRPSGQPQHF.

CDR3 region: CASGPGQGAGDTQYF. The CDR3 nucleotides read TGTGCTAGTGGACCCGGACAGGGGGCTGGAGATACGCAGTATTTT. J is TRBJ2-3 and V is TRBV12-5, with 11 bases aligning to TRBD1. This CDR3 spans 15 amino acids. Germline values: CDR1 LGHNT, CDR2 FRNRAP. V dropped 6 bases and J dropped 5; count of bases not matched to a gene: 7.

This clone has only one observation. V usage is TRBV19 and J usage is TRBJ1-2; 7 bases agree with TRBD1. The CDR3 is 15 residues long. V lost 4 bases and J lost 6; bases outside the gene matches: 11. CDR1 is LNHDA and CDR2 is SQIVND in the germline V gene (reference sequence). In DNA form, the CDR3 reads TGTGCCAGTAGTAGTCCGGCCGGGACAGTTAATGGCTACACCTTC. Translating gives CASSSPAGTVNGYTF.